This T cell receptor beta chain was obtained from a study of T-cell memory formation after mild COVID-19. Study at large: Largely donor-specific TCR clusters were found.

TCRdb reprocessed the 5' RACE reads via MiXCR and lists one record per CDR3 protein. The repertoire holds 6,000 to 9,500 distinct CDR3 sequences, with roughly a third as singletons. Findings of the study overall: Contracting CD4+ clones were located mainly in CM and EM, and CD8+ clones in EMRA. In pre-infection memory, a portion of responding clones appeared, which suggested that cross-reactive memory joined. CD4/CD8 balance held among clones contracting day 15 to 85, and later expanders leaned CD4+.

Between the trimmed V and J ends, which lost 2 bases and 3 bases, there was a span of 11 bases. Germline assignment: CDR1 SGHVS and CDR2 FNYEAQ. This CDR3 spans 14 amino acids. This clonotype was seen many times. Its specificity is not known. The sequence was obtained from an adult woman who had mild COVID-19 (a few samples of this study predate the infection). Cell type and time point are not known. The rearrangement joins TRBV7-6 to TRBJ2-7; D may match TRBD1 or TRBD2 (5 bases each). What was sequenced was PBMCs or a T cell subset sorted from them (not recorded which). The chain's CDR3 is CASSLMRGSYEQYF. The CDR3 nucleotides read TGTGCCAGCAGCTTAATGAGGGGAAGCTACGAGCAGTACTTC.